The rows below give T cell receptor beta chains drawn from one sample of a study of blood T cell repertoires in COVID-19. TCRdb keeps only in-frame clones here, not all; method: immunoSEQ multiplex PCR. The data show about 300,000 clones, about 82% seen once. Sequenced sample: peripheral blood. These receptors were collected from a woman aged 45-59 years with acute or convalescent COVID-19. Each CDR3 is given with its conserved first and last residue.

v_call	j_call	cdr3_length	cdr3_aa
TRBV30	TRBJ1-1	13	CAWSADRGTEAFF
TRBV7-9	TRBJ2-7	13	CASSPGGVYEQYF
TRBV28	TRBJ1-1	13	CASSGKVPPEAFF
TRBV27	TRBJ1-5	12	CASSLPNQPQHF
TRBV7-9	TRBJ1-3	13	CASSRDGERTIYF
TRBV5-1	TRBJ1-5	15	CASSLAAGADQPQHF
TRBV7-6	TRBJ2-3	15	CASSLAQGGVGTQYF
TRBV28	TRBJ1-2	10	CASSRYGYTF
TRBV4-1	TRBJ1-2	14	CASSQGPEDYGYTF
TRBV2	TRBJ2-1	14	CASGRGRAAHEQFF
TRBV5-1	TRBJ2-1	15	CASSFGSLSYNEQFF
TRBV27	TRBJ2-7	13	CARNINLSYEQYF
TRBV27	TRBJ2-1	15	CASTKDSLRYNEQFF
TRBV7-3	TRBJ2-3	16	CASSLKNTGSTDTQYF
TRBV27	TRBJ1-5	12	CASSRQGQPQHF
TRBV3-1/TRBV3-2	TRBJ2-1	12	CASSQGAGVQFF
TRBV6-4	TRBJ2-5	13	CASSGNRGETQYF
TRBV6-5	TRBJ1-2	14	CASSPSQGVGGYTF
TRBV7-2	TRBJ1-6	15	CASSAQGARNSPLHF
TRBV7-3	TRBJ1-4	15	CASSLRTDTNEKLFF
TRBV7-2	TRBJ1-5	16	CASSPGQGRLNQPQHF
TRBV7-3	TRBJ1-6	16	CASSLNRDSRNSPLHF
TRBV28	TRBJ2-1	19	CASSLILKTAGLAGNEQFF
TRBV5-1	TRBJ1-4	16	CASSLGRVGFNEKLFF
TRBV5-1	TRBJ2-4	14	CASSPGLAGQNKYF
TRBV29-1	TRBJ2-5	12	CSAMGAGETQYF
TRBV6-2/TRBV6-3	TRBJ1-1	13	CASSDTGKPEAFF
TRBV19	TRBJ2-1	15	CASSIELAGYNEQFF
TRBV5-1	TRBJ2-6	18	CASSPTGGGGAGANVLTF
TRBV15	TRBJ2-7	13	CATSRTSGYEQYF
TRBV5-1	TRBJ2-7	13	CASRGGGSYEQYF
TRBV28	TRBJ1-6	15	CASSLQGRSHSPLHF
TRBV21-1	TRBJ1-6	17	CASSKVICDRHNSPLHF
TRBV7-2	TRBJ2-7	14	CASSFQLADKTQYF
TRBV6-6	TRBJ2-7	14	CASRTGGAAYEQYF
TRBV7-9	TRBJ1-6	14	CASSSRREYSPLHF
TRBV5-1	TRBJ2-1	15	CASRLAGASRNEQFF
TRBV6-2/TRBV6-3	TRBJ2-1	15	CASSLSGAGKNEQFF
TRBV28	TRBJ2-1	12	CASSFQRYEQFF
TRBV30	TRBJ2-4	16	CAWNPGQYLAKNIQYF
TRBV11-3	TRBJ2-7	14	CASSLREGTYEQYF
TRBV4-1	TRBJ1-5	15	CASSQDRASNQPQHF
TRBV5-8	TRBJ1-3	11	CASSSRGTIYF
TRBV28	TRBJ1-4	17	CASSNQPRWPTIEKLFF
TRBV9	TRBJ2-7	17	CASSPPGRGSGSYEQYF
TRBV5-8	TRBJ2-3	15	CASSLGLRSTDTQYF
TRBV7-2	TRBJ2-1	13	CASSLYERGEQFF
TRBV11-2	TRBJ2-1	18	CASSLDRGQRISYNEQFF
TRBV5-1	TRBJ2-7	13	CASKRDRVYEQYF
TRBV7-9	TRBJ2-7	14	CASSLLGGGNEQYF
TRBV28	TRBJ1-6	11	CASSFYSPLHF
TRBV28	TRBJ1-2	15	CASSYNDRDGGGYTF